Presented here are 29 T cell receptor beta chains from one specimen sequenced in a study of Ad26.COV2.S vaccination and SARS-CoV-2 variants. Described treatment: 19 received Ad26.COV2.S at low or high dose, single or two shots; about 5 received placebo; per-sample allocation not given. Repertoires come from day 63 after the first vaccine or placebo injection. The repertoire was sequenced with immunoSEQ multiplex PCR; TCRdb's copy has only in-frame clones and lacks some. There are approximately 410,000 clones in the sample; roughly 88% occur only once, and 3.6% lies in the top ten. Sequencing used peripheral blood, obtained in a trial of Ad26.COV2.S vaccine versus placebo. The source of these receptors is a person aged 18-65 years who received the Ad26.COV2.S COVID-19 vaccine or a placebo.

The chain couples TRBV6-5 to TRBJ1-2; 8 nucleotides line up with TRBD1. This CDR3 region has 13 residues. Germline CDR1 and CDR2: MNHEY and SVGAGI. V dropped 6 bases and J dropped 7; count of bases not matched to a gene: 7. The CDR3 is CASSHRGLRGYTF. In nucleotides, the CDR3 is TGTGCCAGCAGCCACAGGGGGTTACGTGGCTACACCTTC.

CDR3 amino acids: CASSPLQDAIYGYTF. The CDR3 DNA is TGTGCCAGCTCACCCCTCCAGGACGCGATTTATGGCTACACCTTC. The chain couples TRBV18 to TRBJ1-2, with unresolved D. The CDR3 totals 15 residues. With 3 bases removed from V and 5 bases from J, the gap between germline ends came to 16 bases. Germline assignment: CDR1 KGHSH and CDR2 LQKENI.

The CDR3 protein is CASSPYLAGVSNEQFF. For the CDR3, the DNA is TGTGCCAGCAGTCCCTATCTAGCGGGGGTGTCCAATGAGCAGTTCTTC. The chain joins TRBV5-4 to TRBJ2-1; 10 nucleotides agree with TRBD2. The junction had 11 bases not matched to a gene; V was cut back by 5 bases and J by 6 bases. CDR3 size: 16 residues. Per germline, CDR1 SGHNT and CDR2 YYREEE (reference sequence).

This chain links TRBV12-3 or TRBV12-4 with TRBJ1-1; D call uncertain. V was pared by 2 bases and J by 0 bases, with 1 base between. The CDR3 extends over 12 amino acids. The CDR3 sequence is CASSLLNTEAFF. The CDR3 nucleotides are TGTGCCAGCAGTTTACTGAACACTGAAGCTTTCTTT.

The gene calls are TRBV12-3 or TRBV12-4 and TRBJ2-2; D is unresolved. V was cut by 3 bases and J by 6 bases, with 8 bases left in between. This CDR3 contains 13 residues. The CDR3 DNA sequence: TGTGCCAGCAGTTTTGGGTCGGCCGGGGAGCTGTTTTTT. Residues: CASSFGSAGELFF.

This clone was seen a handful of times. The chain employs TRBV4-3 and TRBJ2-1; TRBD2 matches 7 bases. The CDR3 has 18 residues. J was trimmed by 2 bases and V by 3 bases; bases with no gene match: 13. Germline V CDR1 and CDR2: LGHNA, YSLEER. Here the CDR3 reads CASSHSLPAAGTYNEQFF. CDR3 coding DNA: TGCGCCAGCAGCCATTCCCTGCCGGCAGCGGGAACCTACAATGAGCAGTTCTTC.

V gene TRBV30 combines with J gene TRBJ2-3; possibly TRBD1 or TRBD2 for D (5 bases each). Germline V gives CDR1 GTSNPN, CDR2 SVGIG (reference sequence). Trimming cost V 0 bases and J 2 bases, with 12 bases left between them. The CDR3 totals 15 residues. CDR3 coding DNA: TGTGCCTGGAGTGTCACCGGGACCTACACAGATACGCAGTATTTT. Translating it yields CAWSVTGTYTDTQYF.

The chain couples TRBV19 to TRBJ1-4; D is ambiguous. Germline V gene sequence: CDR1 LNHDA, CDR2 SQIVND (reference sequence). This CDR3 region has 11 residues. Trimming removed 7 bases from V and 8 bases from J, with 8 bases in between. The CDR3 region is CASMRAEKLFF. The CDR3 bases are TGTGCCAGTATGAGAGCGGAAAAACTGTTTTTT.

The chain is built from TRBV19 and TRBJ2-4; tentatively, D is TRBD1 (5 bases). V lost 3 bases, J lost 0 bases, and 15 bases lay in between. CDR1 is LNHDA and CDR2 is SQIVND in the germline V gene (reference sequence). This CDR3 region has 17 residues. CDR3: CASSMDRQILAKNIQYF. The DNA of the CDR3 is TGTGCCAGTAGTATGGATCGACAGATTCTAGCCAAAAACATTCAGTACTTC.

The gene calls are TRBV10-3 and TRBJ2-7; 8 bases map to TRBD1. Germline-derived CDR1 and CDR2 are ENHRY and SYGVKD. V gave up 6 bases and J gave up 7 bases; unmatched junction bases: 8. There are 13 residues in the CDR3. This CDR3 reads CAISGQGLREQYF. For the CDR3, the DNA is TGTGCCATCAGCGGACAGGGCCTTCGGGAGCAGTACTTC.

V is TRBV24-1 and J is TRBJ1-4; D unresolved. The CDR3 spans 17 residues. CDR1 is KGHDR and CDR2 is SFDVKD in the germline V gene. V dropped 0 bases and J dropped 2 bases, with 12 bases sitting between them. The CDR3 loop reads CATSDLGVQATNEKLFF. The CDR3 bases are TGTGCCACCAGTGATTTGGGGGTGCAGGCTACTAATGAAAAACTGTTTTTT.

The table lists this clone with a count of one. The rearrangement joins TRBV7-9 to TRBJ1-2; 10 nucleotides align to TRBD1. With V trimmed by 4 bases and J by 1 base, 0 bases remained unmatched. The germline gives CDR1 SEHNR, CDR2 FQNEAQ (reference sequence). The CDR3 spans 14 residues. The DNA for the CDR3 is TGTGCCAGCAGCTGGACAGGGGGTAACTATGGCTACACCTTC. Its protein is CASSWTGGNYGYTF.

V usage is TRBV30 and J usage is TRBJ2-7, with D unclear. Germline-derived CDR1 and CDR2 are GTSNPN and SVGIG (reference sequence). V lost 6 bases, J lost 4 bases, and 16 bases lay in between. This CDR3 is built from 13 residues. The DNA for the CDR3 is TGTGCCTGTTTAGTCCCGACCACGTACGAGCAGTACTTC. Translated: CACLVPTTYEQYF.

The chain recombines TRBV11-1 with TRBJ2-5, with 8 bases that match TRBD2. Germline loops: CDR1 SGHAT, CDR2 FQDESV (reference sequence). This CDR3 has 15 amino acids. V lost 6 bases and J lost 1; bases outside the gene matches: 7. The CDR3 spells CASRSVGGGQETQYF. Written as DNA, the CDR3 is TGTGCCAGCAGATCGGTCGGGGGGGGCCAAGAGACCCAGTACTTC.

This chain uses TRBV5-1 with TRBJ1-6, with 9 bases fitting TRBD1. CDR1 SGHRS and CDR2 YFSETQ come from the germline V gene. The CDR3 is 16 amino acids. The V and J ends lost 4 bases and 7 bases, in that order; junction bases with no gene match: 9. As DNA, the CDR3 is TGCGCCAGCAGCGAAGTGGGACAGGGTAAGAATTCACCCCTCCACTTT. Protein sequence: CASSEVGQGKNSPLHF.

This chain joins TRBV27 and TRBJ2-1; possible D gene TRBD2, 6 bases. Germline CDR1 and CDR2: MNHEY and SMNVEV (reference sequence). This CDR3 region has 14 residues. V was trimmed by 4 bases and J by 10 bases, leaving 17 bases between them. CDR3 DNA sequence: TGTGCCAGCAGTTCCCCCCCAGGCGGGGACGAGCAGTTCTTC. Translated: CASSSPPGGDEQFF.

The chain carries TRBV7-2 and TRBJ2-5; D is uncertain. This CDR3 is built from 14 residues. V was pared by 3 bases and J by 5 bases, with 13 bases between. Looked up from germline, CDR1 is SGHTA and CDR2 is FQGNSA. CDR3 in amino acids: CASSFSTVPETQYF. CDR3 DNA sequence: TGTGCCAGCAGCTTCTCGACTGTGCCGGAGACCCAGTACTTC.

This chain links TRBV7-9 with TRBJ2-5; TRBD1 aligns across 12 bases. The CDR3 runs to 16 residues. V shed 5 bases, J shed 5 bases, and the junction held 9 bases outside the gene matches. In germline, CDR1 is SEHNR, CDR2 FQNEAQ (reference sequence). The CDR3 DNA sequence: TGTGCCAGCAGCCTCGCCGGGACAGGGGGCTTCGAGACCCAGTACTTC. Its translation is CASSLAGTGGFETQYF.

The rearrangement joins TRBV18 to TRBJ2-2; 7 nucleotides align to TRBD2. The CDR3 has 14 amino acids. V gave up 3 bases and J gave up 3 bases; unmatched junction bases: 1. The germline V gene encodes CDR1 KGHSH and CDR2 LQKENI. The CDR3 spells CASSPREDTGELFF. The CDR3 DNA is TGTGCCAGCTCACCCCGGGAGGACACCGGGGAGCTGTTTTTT.

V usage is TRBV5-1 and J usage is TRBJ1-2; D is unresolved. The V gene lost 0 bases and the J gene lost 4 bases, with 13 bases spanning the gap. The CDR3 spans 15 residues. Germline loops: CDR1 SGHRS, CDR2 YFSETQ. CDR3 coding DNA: TGCGCCAGCAGCTTGGCGGACCCCCCAGTCTATGGCTACACCTTC. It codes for CASSLADPPVYGYTF.

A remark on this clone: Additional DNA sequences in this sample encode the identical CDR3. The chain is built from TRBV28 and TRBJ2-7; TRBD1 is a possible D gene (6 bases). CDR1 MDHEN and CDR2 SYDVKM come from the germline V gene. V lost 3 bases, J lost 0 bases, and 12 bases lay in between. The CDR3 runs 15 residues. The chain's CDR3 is CASSFRGLSSYEQYF. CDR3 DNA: TGTGCCAGCAGTTTCAGGGGTTTAAGCTCCTACGAGCAGTACTTC.

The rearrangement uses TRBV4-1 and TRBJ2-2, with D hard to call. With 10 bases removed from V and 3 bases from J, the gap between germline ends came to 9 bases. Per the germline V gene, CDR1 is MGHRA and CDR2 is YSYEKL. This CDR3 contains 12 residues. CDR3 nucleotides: TGCGCCACCAAGTCCGACACCGGGGAGCTGTTTTTT. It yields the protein CATKSDTGELFF.

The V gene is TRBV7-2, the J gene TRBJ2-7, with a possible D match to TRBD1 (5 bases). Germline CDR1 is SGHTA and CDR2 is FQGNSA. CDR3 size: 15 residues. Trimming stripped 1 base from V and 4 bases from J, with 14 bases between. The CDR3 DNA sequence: TGTGCCAGCAGCTTAGAGGGGCGGCCTGGGTACGAGCAGTACTTC. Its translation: CASSLEGRPGYEQYF.

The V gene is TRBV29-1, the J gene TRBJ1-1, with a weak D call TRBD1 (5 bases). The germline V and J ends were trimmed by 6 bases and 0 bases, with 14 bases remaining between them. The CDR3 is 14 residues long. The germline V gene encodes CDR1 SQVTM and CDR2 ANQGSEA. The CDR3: CSVRRDPMNTEAFF. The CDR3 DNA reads TGCAGCGTGCGCAGGGATCCTATGAACACTGAAGCTTTCTTT.

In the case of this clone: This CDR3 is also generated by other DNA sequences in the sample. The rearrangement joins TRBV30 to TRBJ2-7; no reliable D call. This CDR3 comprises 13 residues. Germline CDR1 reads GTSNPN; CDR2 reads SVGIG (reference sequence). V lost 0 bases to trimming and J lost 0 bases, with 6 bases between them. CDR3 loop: CAWSVGFSYEQYF. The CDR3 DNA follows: TGTGCCTGGAGTGTAGGGTTCTCCTACGAGCAGTACTTC.

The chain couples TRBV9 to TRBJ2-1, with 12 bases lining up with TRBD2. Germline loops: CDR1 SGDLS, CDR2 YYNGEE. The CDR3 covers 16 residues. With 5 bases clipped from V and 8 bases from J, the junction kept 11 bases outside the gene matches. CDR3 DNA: TGTGCCAGCAGATCATCCGGACTAGCGGGGATGCATGAGCAGTTCTTC. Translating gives CASRSSGLAGMHEQFF.

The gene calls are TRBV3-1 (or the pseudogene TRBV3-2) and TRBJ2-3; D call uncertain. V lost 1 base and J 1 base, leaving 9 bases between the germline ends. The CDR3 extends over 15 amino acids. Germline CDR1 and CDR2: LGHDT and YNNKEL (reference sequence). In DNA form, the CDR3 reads TGTGCCAGCAGCCAAGCTGGCTATGGCACAGATACGCAGTATTTT. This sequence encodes CASSQAGYGTDTQYF.

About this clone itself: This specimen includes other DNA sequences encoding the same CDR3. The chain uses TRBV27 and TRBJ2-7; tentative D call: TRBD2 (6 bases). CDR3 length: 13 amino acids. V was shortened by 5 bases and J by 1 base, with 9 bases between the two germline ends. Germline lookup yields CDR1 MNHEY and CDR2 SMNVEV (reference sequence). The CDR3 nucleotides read TGTGCCAGCAGTCCCGGGGGATCCTACGAGCAGTACTTC. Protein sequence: CASSPGGSYEQYF.

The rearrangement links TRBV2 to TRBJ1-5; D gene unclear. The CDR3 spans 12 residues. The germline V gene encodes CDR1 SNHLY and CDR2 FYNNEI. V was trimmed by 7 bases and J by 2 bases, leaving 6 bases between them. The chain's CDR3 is CASTRGNQPQHF. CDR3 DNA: TGTGCCAGCACCCGAGGCAATCAGCCCCAGCATTTT.